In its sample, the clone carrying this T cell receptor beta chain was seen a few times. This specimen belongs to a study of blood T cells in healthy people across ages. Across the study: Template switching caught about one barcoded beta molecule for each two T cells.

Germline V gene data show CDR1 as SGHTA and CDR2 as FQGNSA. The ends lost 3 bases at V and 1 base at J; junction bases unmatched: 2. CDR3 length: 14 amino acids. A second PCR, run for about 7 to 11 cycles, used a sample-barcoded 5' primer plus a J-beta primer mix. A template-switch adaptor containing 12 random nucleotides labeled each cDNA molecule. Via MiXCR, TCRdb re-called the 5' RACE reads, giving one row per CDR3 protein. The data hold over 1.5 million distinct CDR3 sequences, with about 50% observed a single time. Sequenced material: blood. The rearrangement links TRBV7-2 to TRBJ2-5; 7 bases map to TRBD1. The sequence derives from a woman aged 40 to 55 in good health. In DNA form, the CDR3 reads TGTGCCAGCAGCTTCAGGGGGATCCAAGAGACCCAGTACTTC. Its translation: CASSFRGIQETQYF.